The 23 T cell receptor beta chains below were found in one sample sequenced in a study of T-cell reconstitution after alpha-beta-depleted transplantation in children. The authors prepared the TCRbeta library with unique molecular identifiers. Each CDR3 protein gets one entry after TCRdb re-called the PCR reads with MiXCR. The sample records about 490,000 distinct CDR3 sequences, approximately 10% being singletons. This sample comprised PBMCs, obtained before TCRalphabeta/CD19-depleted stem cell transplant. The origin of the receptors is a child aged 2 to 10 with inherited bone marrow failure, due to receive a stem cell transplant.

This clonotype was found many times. As DNA, the CDR3 is TGTGCCAGCAGCTTTAGCGGGAGTGGGACCGGGGAGCTGTTTTTT. This encodes CASSFSGSGTGELFF. The chain is built from TRBV7-9 and TRBJ2-2; 9 nucleotides line up with TRBD2. V lost 3 bases to trimming and J lost 5 bases; unmatched junction nucleotides: 4. This CDR3 has 15 amino acids. CDR1 and CDR2 (germline): SEHNR, FQNEAQ (reference sequence).

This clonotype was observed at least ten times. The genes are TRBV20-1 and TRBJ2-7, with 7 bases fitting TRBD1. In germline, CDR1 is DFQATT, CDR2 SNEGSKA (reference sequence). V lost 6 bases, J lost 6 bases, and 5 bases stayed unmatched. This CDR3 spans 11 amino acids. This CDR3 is CSANRGREQYF. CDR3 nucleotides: TGCAGTGCGAACAGGGGTCGCGAGCAGTACTTC.

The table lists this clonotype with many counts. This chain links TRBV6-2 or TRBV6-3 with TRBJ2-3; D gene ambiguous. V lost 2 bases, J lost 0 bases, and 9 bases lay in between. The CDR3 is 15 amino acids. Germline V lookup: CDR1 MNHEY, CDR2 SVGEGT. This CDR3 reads CASSYGPDSTDTQYF. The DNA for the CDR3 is TGTGCCAGCAGTTACGGGCCAGACAGCACAGATACGCAGTATTTT.

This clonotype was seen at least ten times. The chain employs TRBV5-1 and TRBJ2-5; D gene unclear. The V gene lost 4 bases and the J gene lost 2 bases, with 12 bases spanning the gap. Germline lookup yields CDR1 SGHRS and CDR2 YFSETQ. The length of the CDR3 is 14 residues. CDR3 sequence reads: CASSPTTTQETQYF. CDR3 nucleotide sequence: TGCGCCAGCAGCCCGACGACCACTCAAGAGACCCAGTACTTC.

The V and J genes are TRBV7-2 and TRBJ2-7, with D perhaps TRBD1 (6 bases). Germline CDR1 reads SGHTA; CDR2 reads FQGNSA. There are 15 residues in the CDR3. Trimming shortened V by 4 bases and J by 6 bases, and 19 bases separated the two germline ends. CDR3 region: CASSSTGSGVREQYF. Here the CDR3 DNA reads TGTGCCAGCAGCTCAACAGGGTCAGGGGTCCGCGAGCAGTACTTC.

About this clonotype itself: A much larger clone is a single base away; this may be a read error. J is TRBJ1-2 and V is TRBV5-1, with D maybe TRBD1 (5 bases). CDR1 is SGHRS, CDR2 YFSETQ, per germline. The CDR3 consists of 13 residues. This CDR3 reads CDSSLDQGYGYTF. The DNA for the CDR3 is TGCGACAGCAGCTTGGATCAGGGCTATGGCTACACCTTC.

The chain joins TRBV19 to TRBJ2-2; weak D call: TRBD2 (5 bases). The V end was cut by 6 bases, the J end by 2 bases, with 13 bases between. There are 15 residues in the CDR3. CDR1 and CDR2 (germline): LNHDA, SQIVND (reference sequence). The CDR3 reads CASRGLRTNTGELFF. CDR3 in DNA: TGTGCCAGTAGAGGACTCCGGACTAACACCGGGGAGCTGTTTTTT.

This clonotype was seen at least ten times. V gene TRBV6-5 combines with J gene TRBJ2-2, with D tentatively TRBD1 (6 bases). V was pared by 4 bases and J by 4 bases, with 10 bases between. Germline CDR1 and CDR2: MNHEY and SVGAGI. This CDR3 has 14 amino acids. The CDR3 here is CASSSQGLTGELFF. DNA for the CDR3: TGTGCCAGCAGTTCCCAGGGGCTCACCGGGGAGCTGTTTTTT.

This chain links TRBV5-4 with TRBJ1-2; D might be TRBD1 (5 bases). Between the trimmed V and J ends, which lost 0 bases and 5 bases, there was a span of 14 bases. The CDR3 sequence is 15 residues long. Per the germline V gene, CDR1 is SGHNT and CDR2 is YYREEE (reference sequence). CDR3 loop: CASSLVMGHDYGYTF. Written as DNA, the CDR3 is TGTGCCAGCAGCTTGGTTATGGGGCATGATTATGGCTACACCTTC.

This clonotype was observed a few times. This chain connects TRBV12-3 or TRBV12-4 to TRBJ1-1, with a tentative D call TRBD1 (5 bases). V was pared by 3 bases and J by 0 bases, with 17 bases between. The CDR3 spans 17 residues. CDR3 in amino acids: CASSFWQGGWLNTEAFF. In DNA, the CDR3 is TGTGCCAGCAGTTTTTGGCAGGGCGGGTGGCTGAACACTGAAGCTTTCTTT.

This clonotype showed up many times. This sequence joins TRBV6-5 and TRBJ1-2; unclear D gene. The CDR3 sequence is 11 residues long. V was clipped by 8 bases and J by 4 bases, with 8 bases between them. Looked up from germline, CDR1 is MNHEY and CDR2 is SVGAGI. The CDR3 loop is CASGLAYGYTF. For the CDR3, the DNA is TGTGCCAGCGGGCTTGCCTATGGCTACACCTTC.

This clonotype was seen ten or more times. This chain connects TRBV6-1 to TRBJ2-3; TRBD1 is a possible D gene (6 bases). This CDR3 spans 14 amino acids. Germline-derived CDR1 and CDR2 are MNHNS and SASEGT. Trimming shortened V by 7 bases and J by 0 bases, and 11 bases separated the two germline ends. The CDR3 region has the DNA TGTGCCAGCACCTTTGACAGGAGCACAGATACGCAGTATTTT. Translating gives CASTFDRSTDTQYF.

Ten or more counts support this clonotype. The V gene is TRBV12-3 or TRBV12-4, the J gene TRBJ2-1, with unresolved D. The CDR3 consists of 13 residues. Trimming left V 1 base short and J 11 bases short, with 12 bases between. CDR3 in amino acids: CASSLGSSGQQFF. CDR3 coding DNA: TGTGCCAGCAGTTTAGGGTCGTCTGGTCAGCAGTTCTTC.

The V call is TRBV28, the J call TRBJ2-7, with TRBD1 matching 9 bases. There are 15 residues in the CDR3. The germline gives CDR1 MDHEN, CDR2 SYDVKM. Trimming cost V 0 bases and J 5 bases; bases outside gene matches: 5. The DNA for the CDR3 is TGTGCCAGCAGTTTATGGGGACAGGGTGGAGACGAGCAGTACTTC. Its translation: CASSLWGQGGDEQYF.

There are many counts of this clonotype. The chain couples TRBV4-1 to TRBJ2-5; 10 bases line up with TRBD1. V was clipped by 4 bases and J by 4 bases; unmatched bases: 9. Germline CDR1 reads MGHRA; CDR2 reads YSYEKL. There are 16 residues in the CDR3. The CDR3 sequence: CASSRAPGTGVETQYF. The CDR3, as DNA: TGCGCCAGCAGCCGTGCCCCCGGGACAGGGGTAGAGACCCAGTACTTC.

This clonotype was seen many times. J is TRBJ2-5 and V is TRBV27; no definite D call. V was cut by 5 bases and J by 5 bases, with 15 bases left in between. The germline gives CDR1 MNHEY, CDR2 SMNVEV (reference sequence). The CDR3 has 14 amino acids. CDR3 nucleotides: TGTGCCAGCAGTCCCCTATCGATGGTCGAGACCCAGTACTTC. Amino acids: CASSPLSMVETQYF.

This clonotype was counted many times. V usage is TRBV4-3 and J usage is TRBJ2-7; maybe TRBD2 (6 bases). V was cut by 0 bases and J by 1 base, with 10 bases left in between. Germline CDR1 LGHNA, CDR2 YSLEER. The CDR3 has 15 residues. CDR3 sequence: CASSQDSGESYEQYF. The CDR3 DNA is TGCGCCAGCAGCCAAGATAGCGGTGAATCCTACGAGCAGTACTTC.

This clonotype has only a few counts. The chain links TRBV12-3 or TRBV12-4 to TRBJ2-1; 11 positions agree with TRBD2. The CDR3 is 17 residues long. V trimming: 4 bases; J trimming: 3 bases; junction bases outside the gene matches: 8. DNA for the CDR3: TGTGCCAGCAGTTCCCGACTAGCGGGGCCTAACTACAATGAGCAGTTCTTC. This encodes CASSSRLAGPNYNEQFF.

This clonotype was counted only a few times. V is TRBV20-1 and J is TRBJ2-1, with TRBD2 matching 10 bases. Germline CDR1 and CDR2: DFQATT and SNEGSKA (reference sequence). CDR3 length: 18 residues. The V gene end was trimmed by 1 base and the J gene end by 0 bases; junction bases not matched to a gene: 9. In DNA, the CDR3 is TGCAGTGCTAGAGGCAACCTCTGGACTAGCGGCTCCTACAATGAGCAGTTCTTC. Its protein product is CSARGNLWTSGSYNEQFF.

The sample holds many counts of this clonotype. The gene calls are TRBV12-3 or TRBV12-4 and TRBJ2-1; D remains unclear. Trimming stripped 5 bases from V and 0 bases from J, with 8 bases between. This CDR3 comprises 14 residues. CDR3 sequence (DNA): TGTGCCAGCAGTACAATGAGCTCCTACAATGAGCAGTTCTTC. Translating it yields CASSTMSSYNEQFF.

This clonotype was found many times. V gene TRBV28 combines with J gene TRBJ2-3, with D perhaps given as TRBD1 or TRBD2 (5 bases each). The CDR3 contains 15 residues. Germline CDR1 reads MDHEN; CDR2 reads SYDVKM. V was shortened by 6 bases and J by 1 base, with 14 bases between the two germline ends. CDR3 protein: CASRTGAEGTDTQYF. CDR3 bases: TGTGCCAGCAGGACCGGGGCGGAGGGCACAGATACGCAGTATTTT.

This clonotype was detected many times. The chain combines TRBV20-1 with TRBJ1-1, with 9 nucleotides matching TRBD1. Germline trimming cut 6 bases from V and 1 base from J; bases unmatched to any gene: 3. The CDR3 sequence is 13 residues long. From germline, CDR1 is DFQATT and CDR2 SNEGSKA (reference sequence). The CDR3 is CSALDRGNTEAFF. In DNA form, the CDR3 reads TGCAGTGCGCTGGACAGGGGGAACACTGAAGCTTTCTTT.

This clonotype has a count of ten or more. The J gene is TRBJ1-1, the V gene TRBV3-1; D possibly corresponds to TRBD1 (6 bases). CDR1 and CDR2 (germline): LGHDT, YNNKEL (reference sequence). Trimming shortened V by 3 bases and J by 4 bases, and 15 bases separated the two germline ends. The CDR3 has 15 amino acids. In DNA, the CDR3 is TGTGCCAGCAGCCAGGTCGCGGACAGCCGCACTGAAGCTTTCTTT. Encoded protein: CASSQVADSRTEAFF.